This record concerns one T cell receptor beta chain sequence. Using immunoSEQ multiplex PCR, the repertoire was profiled, and TCRdb retains in-frame clones only, with some absent. The table lists 200,000 or so clones, around four fifths of them singletons. This sample is part of a study of cytomegalovirus exposure and HLA in healthy donors. V lost 2 bases, J lost 7 bases, and 5 bases stayed unmatched. CDR1 and CDR2 from the germline V gene are MNHNY and SVGAGI (reference sequence). The CDR3 is 15 residues long. This chain joins TRBV6-6 and TRBJ1-6; 7 bases match TRBD1. The sample consisted of PBMCs. The TCR sequence derives from a woman aged 18-35 years in good health and CMV-seronegative. The CDR3 bases are TGTGCCAGCAGTTACAAGGGACAGAGGAATTCACCCCTCCACTTT. Protein product: CASSYKGQRNSPLHF.